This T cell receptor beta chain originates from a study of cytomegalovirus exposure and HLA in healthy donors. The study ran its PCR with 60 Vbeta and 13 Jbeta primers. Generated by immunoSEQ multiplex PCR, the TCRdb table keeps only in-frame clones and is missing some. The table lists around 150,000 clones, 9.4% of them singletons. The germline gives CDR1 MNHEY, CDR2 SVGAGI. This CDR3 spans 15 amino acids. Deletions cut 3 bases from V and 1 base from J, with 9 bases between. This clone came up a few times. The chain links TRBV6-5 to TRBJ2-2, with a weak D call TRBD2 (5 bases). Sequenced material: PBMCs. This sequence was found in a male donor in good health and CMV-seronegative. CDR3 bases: TGTGCCAGCAGTTATTTTCGGGGGAACACCGGGGAGCTGTTTTTT. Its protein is CASSYFRGNTGELFF.